This TCR beta chain emerged from a study of T cell responses to AZD1222 COVID-19 vaccine. Looked up from germline, CDR1 is SEHNR and CDR2 is FQNEAQ (reference sequence). The CDR3 has 12 amino acids. The ends were cut back, 4 bases at V and 5 bases at J, with 8 bases in the middle. Whole-study results and caveats: Dominant CD4 TCR responses targeted spike regions 160-218 and 743-854. It should be noted that donors were predominantly white British and more often female, and clonal diversity was possibly underestimated.

Sequencing used immunoSEQ multiplex PCR; TCRdb keeps in-frame clones, though not all of them. The sample carries approximately 180,000 clones, around nine tenths recorded once. As for this clone: Its cognate antigen is unknown.

V is TRBV7-9 and J is TRBJ1-1; no clear D. The sample was peripheral blood, taken on day 0 of AZD1222 vaccination. The TCR sequence derives from an adult in good health. The CDR3 region is CASSSAGTEAFF. The CDR3 DNA reads as TGTGCCAGCAGCTCAGCGGGGACTGAAGCTTTCTTT. The full variable domain, completed using reference TRBV7-9 and TRBJ1-1, is DTGVSQNPRHKITKRGQNVTFRCDPISEHNRLYWYRQTLGQGPEFLTYFQNEAQLEKSRLLSDRFSAERPKGSFSTLEIQRTEQGDSAMYLCASSSAGTEAFFGQGTRLTVV.